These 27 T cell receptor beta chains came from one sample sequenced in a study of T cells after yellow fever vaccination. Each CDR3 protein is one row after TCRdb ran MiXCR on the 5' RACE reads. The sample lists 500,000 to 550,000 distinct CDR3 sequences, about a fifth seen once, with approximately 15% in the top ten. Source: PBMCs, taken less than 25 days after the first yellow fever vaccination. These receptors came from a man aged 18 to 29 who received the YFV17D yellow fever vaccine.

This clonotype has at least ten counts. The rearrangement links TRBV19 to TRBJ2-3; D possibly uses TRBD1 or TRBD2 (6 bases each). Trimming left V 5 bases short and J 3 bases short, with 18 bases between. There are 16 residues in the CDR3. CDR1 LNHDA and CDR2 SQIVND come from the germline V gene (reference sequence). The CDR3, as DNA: TGTGCCAGTAGTGGACGGGACAAGGGGAGGACAGATACGCAGTATTTT. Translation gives CASSGRDKGRTDTQYF.

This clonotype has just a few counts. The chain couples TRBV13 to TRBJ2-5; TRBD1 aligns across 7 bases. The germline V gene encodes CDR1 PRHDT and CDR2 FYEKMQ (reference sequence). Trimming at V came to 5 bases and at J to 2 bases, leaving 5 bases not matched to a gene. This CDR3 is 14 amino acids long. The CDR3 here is CASSGPGQQETQYF. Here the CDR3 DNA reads TGTGCCAGCAGCGGACCGGGACAGCAAGAGACCCAGTACTTC. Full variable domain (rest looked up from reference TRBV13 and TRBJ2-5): AAGVIQSPRHLIKEKRETATLKCYPIPRHDTVYWYQQGPGQDPQFLISFYEKMQSDKGSIPDRFSAQQFSDYHSELNMSSLELGDSALYFCASSGPGQQETQYFGPGTRLLVL.

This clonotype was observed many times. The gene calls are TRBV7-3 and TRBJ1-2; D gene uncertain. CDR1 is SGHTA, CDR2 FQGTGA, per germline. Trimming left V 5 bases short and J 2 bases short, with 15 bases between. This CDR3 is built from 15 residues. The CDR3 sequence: CASSPAGGPNYGYTF. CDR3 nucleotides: TGTGCCAGCAGCCCAGCGGGCGGACCCAACTATGGCTACACCTTC.

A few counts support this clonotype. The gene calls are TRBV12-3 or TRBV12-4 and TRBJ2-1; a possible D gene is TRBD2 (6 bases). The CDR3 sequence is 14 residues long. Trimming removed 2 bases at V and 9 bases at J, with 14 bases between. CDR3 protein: CASSLTSFRGEQFF. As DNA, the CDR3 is TGTGCCAGCAGTTTAACTAGCTTTCGCGGTGAGCAGTTCTTC.

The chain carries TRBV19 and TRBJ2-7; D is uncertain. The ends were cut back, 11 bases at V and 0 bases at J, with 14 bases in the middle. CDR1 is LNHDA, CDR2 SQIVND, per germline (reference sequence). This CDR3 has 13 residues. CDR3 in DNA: TGTGCCGCATCCACTCGGTTCTCCTACGAGCAGTACTTC. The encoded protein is CAASTRFSYEQYF.

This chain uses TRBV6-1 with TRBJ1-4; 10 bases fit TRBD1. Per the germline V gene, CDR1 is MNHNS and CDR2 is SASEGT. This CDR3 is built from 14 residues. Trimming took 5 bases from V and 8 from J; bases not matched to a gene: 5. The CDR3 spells CASSRDRGWEKLFF. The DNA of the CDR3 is TGTGCCAGCAGTAGGGACAGGGGATGGGAAAAACTGTTTTTT.

The CDR3 loop reads CSAWDSRQETQYF. The CDR3 DNA is TGCAGTGCTTGGGACAGCCGACAAGAGACCCAGTACTTC. The genes are TRBV20-1 and TRBJ2-5; 7 positions agree with TRBD1. The CDR3 is 13 amino acids. In germline, CDR1 is DFQATT, CDR2 SNEGSKA (reference sequence). Trimming removed 5 bases from V and 2 bases from J; junction bases left unmatched: 5.

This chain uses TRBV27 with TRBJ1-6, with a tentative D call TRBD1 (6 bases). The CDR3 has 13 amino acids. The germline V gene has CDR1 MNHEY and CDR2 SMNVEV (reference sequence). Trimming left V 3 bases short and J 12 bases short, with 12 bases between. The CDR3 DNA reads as TGTGCCAGCAGTTTCAGGGACAATCTACCCCTCCACTTT. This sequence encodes CASSFRDNLPLHF.

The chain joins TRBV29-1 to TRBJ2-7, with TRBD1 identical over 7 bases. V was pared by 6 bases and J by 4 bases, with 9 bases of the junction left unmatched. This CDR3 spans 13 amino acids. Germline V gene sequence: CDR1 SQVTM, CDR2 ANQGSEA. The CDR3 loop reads CSVLDRSNYEQYF. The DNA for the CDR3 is TGCAGCGTCTTGGACAGGTCTAATTACGAGCAGTACTTC.

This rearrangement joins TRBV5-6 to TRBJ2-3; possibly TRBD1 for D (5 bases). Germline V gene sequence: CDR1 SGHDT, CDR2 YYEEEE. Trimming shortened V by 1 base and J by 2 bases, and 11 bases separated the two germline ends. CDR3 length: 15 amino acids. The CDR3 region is CASSLSIGATDTQYF. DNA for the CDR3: TGTGCCAGCAGCTTGAGTATTGGGGCCACAGATACGCAGTATTTT.

The CDR3 protein is CASSQLGDRGIETQYF. CDR3 DNA sequence: TGCGCCAGCAGCCAGCTGGGGGACAGGGGAATCGAGACCCAGTACTTC. The J gene is TRBJ2-5, the V gene TRBV4-1; 10 bases map to TRBD1. The germline gives CDR1 MGHRA, CDR2 YSYEKL. CDR3 size: 16 residues. The V gene end was trimmed by 3 bases and the J gene end by 5 bases; junction bases not matched to a gene: 9.

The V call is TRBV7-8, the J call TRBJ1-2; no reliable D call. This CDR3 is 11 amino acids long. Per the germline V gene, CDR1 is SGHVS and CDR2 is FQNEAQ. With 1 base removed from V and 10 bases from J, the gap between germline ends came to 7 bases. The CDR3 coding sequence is TGTGCCAGCAGCTTAGGGAGGGCCTACACCTTC. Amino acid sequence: CASSLGRAYTF.

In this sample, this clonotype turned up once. The CDR3 sequence is CASSYLTSGGEYQETQYF. CDR3 DNA: TGTGCCAGCAGTTATTTGACTAGCGGGGGAGAGTACCAAGAGACCCAGTACTTC. The chain uses TRBV6-5 and TRBJ2-5; 12 bases are a match to TRBD2. Per the germline V gene, CDR1 is MNHEY and CDR2 is SVGAGI. The V and J ends lost 3 bases and 0 bases, in that order; junction bases with no gene match: 8. The length of the CDR3 is 18 residues.

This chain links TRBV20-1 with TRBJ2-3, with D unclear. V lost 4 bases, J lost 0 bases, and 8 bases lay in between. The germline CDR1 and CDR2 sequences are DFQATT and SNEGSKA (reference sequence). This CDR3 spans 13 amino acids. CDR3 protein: CSATFPSTDTQYF. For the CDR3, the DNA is TGCAGTGCTACCTTCCCTAGCACAGATACGCAGTATTTT.

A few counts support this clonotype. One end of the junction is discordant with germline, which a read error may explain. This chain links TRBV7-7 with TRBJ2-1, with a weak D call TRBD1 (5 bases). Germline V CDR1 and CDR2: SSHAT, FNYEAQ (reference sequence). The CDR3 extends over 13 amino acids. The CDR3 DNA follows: TGTGCTAGCAGCTTTAGTGGGGCCGGTGAGCAGTTCTTC. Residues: CASSFSGAGEQFF.

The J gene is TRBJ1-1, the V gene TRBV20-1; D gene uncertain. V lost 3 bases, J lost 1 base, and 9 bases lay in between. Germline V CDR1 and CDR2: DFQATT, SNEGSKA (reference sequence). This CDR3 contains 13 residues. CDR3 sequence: CSASKQPNTEAFF. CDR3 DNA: TGCAGTGCTAGTAAACAGCCGAACACTGAAGCTTTCTTT.

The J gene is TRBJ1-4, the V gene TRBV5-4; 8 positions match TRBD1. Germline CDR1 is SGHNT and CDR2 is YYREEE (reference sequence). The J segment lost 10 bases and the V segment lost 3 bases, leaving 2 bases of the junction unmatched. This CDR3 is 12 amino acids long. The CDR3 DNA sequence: TGTGCCAGCAGCTCCGGGACAGGAAAACTGTTTTTT. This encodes CASSSGTGKLFF.

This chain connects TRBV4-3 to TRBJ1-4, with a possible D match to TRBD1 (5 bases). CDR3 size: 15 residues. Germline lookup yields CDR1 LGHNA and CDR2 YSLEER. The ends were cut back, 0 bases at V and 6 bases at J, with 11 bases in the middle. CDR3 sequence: CASSQESRTHEKLFF. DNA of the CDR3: TGCGCCAGCAGCCAAGAGTCCAGGACACATGAAAAACTGTTTTTT.

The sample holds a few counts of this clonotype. CDR3 nucleotides: TGTGCCACCCTGAGTCATGCCTACGAGCAGTACTTC. This translates into CATLSHAYEQYF. The chain joins TRBV10-3 to TRBJ2-7; no clear D gene. CDR3 length: 12 amino acids. Trimming left V 10 bases short and J 2 bases short, with 12 bases between. Germline V gives CDR1 ENHRY, CDR2 SYGVKD.

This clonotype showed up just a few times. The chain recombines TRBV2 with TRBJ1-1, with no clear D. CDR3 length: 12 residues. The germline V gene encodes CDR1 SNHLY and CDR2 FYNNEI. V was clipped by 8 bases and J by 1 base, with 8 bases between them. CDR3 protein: CASVRQNTEAFF. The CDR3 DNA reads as TGTGCCAGCGTCAGGCAGAACACTGAAGCTTTCTTT.

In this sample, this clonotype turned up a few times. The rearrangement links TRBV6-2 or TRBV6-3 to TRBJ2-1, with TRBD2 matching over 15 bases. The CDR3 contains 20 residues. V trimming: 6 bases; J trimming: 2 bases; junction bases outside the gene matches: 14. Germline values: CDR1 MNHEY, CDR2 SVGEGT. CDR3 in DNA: TGTGCCAGCAGCCCTACCCAGGGACTAGCGGGGGGCGCTGCCTACAATGAGCAGTTCTTC. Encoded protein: CASSPTQGLAGGAAYNEQFF.

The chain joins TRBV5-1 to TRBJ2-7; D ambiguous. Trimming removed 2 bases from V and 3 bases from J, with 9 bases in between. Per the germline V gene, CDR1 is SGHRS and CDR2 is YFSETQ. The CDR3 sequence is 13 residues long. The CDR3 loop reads CASSLTVLYEQYF. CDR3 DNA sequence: TGCGCCAGCAGCTTAACAGTCCTCTACGAGCAGTACTTC.

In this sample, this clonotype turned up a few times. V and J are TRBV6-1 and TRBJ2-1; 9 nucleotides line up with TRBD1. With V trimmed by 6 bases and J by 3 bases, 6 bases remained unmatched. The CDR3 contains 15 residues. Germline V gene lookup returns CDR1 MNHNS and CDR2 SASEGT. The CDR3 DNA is TGTGCCAGCAGCCGACGACAGGGGGGCTACAATGAGCAGTTCTTC. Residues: CASSRRQGGYNEQFF.

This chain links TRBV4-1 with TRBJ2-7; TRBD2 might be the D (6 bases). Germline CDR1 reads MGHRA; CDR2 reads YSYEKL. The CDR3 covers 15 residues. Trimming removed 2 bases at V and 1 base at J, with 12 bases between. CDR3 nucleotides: TGCGCCAGCAGCCAATACTCAGGGAGGTCCTACGAGCAGTACTTC. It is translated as CASSQYSGRSYEQYF.

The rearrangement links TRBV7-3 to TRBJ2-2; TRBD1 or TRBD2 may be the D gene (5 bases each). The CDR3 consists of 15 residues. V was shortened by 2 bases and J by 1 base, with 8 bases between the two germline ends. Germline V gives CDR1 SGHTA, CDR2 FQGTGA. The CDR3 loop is CASSLRGENTGELFF. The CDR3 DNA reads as TGTGCCAGCAGCTTACGAGGGGAGAACACCGGGGAGCTGTTTTTT.

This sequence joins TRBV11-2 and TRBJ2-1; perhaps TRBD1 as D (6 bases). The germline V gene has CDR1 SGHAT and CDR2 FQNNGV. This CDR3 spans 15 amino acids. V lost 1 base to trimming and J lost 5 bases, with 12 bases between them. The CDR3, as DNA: TGTGCCAGCAGCTTAGGGGCAGGACAGAACAATGAGCAGTTCTTC. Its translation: CASSLGAGQNNEQFF.

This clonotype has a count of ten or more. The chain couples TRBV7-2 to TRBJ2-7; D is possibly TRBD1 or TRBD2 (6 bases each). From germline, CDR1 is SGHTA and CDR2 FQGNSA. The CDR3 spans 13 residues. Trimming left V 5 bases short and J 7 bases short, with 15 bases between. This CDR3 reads CASSQQGLQEQYF. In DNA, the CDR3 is TGTGCCAGCAGCCAACAGGGACTTCAAGAGCAGTACTTC.